This TCR beta chain emerged from a study of blood T cell repertoires in COVID-19. The overall study: The origin of the acute and convalescent COVID-19 samples was the United States, Italy and Spain.

The length of the CDR3 is 14 residues. Germline values: CDR1 MGHRA, CDR2 YSYEKL. Losses at the gene ends were 2 bases for V and 5 bases for J; bases not matched to a gene: 5. In this sample, this clone turned up a few times. Source study methods: Reference gene primer amplification in the assay estimated nucleated cell counts. Clones were sequenced by immunoSEQ multiplex PCR, and TCRdb holds only the in-frame ones, with some missing. That table gives V, J and clone size, and the DNA gave D and trimming. This sample yields about 140,000 clones, of which 80% to 90% are seen a single time; 11% belongs to the top ten. Recovered Cohort 3 donors showed two negative PCRs, clearance, or symptom resolution.

The chain has TRBV4-1 and TRBJ2-7, with 8 bases that match TRBD1. Sequenced material: PBMCs or T cells enriched from blood (not recorded which). The receptor was isolated from a man aged 55 to 70 who had recovered from COVID-19. The CDR3 DNA reads TGCGCCAGCAGCCAATCGACAGGGGTCCACGAGCAGTACTTC. This encodes CASSQSTGVHEQYF.